The present TCR beta chain was sequenced within a study of early T cells in non-severe SARS-CoV-2 infection. This CDR3 has 13 residues. Per the germline V gene, CDR1 is SGHAT and CDR2 is FQNNGV. Trimming pared 0 bases from V and 6 bases from J, leaving 6 bases between. This clonotype was picked up many times. One entry per CDR3 protein results from TCRdb running MiXCR on the 5' RACE reads. The sample has approximately 20,000 distinct CDR3 sequences; around 4% are singletons. V and J are TRBV11-2 and TRBJ1-3, with D uncertain. Sequencing was carried out using whole blood. The receptor was isolated from an adult who was a healthcare worker with PCR-confirmed SARS-CoV-2 infection or an uninfected control (not recorded which). CDR3 residues: CASSLDWANTIYF. CDR3 bases: TGTGCCAGCAGCTTAGATTGGGCAAACACCATATATTTT.